A single sample gave rise to the 7 T cell receptor beta chains below, sequenced in a study of T cells in Graves' hyperthyroidism and ophthalmopathy. Regions amplified from RNA transcripts were the TCR beta CDR3 regions. HTBI primers were employed in a first-round RT-PCR of the TCR CDR3. One entry per CDR3 protein results from TCRdb running MiXCR on the multiplex PCR reads. The table lists 660,000 or so distinct CDR3 sequences, over 40% of them singletons, with less than 9% in the top ten. Input material: peripheral blood or thyroid tissue (not recorded which). The receptor source for this set is an adult man with Graves' disease, either hyperthyroidism or ophthalmopathy (not recorded which).

The V gene is TRBV9, the J gene TRBJ2-5, with TRBD2 matching over 8 bases. The CDR3 consists of 15 residues. Per germline, CDR1 SGDLS and CDR2 YYNGEE. J lost 5 bases, V lost 3 bases, and 9 bases had no gene match. The CDR3 region is CASSGRLAIRETQYF. The CDR3 DNA reads as TGTGCCAGCAGCGGGAGACTAGCGATTCGGGAGACCCAGTACTTC.

This clonotype was seen many times. V is TRBV29-1 and J is TRBJ1-5, with 7 bases matching TRBD1. CDR3 length equals 13 residues. CDR1 is SQVTM, CDR2 ANQGSEA, per germline. Trimming cost V 3 bases and J 6 bases; bases outside gene matches: 5. CDR3: CSVDEGAGQPQHF. CDR3 bases: TGCAGCGTTGACGAGGGGGCAGGTCAGCCCCAGCATTTT.

V gene TRBV5-1 combines with J gene TRBJ2-5; D gene ambiguous. This CDR3 is built from 15 residues. Between the trimmed V and J ends, which lost 0 bases and 4 bases, there was a span of 13 bases. The germline gives CDR1 SGHRS, CDR2 YFSETQ. The CDR3 DNA reads as TGCGCCAGCAGCTTGGGTAGCACCCAAGGAGAGACCCAGTACTTC. Amino acid sequence: CASSLGSTQGETQYF.

This clonotype was seen many times. This chain links TRBV24-1 with TRBJ1-2; D may be TRBD1 (5 bases). This CDR3 has 12 amino acids. In germline, CDR1 is KGHDR, CDR2 SFDVKD. V shed 5 bases and J shed 3 bases, with 6 bases lying between them. CDR3 in DNA: TGTGCCACCAGTGTGGGGGACTATGGCTACACCTTC. It is translated as CATSVGDYGYTF.

This clonotype has just a few counts. The V gene is TRBV14, the J gene TRBJ2-5; D gene unclear. V shed 0 bases and J shed 3 bases, with 11 bases lying between them. This CDR3 region has 15 residues. Germline V CDR1 and CDR2: SGHDN, FVKESK. The CDR3 DNA follows: TGTGCCAGCAGCCAAGATTTGCCAGGAAAAGAGACCCAGTACTTC. It is translated as CASSQDLPGKETQYF.

The chain combines TRBV25-1 with TRBJ1-1; D might be TRBD1 (5 bases). Germline assignment: CDR1 MGHDK and CDR2 SYGVNS. Trimming shortened V by 9 bases and J by 1 base, and 15 bases separated the two germline ends. The CDR3 is 14 amino acids. CDR3 residues: CASSIGTTNTEAFF. The CDR3 DNA follows: TGTGCCAGTAGTATAGGGACCACGAACACTGAAGCTTTCTTT.

This clonotype appeared a few times. V is TRBV20-1 and J is TRBJ2-7; no definite D call. There are 13 residues in the CDR3. V was clipped by 4 bases and J by 0 bases, with 10 bases between them. Germline CDR1 DFQATT, CDR2 SNEGSKA (reference sequence). CDR3 amino acids: CSATPASSYEQYF. The CDR3 coding sequence is TGCAGTGCTACGCCCGCAAGCTCCTACGAGCAGTACTTC.